This T cell receptor beta chain was captured in a study of identical twins. Germline V gives CDR1 SGHAT, CDR2 FQNNGV. The CDR3 is made up of 18 amino acids. V was clipped by 3 bases and J by 0 bases; unmatched bases: 8. This clonotype was counted between two and nine times. TCRdb re-derived calls from the 5' RACE reads in MiXCR, one entry per CDR3 protein. The repertoire holds roughly 1,500,000 distinct CDR3 sequences, with less than 40% as singletons. The receptor's source is a newborn girl in good health. The specimen sequenced was cord blood. This chain connects TRBV11-2 to TRBJ2-1, with 10 bases lining up with TRBD2. The CDR3 here is CASSFSSGGWSSYNEQFF. The CDR3 coding sequence is TGTGCCAGCAGCTTTTCTAGCGGGGGCTGGAGCTCCTACAATGAGCAGTTCTTC.